The 31 T cell receptor beta chains below were found in one sample sequenced in a study of CD8 T cells in Susac syndrome. A quantity of about 0.5 to 1 ug RNA underwent reverse transcription using random hexamers. TCRdb reprocessed the immunoSEQ multiplex PCR reads with MiXCR, giving one entry per CDR3 protein. Of more than 85,000 distinct CDR3 sequences in the sample, roughly 94% were seen once. Sequencing was done on a sample of CD4+ T cells from PBMCs. The receptors here all came from a human donor with Susac syndrome.

The chain employs TRBV6-5 and TRBJ1-2; a weak D match, TRBD1 (6 bases). The CDR3 has 15 amino acids. V was clipped by 6 bases and J by 3 bases, with 17 bases between them. Germline V gives CDR1 MNHEY, CDR2 SVGAGI. The CDR3 DNA reads as TGTGCCAGCAGCCGAGACAGGACTGGGGACTATGGCTACACCTTC. It is translated as CASSRDRTGDYGYTF.

V gene TRBV4-1 combines with J gene TRBJ2-1; 10 bases map to TRBD2. The CDR3 runs 15 residues. From germline, CDR1 is MGHRA and CDR2 YSYEKL. V lost 2 bases to trimming and J lost 9 bases; unmatched junction nucleotides: 7. CDR3 residues: CASSQLSGGAFEQFF. The CDR3 DNA reads as TGCGCCAGCAGCCAACTCAGCGGGGGGGCCTTTGAGCAGTTCTTC.

DNA for the CDR3: TGTGCCAGCAGCTTGGGGGGATACCCGGGACAAGAGACCCAGTACTTC. It codes for CASSLGGYPGQETQYF. The chain recombines TRBV5-4 with TRBJ2-5; D is possibly TRBD2 (5 bases). Germline loops: CDR1 SGHNT, CDR2 YYREEE (reference sequence). Trimming cost V 0 bases and J 2 bases, with 14 bases left between them. The CDR3 is 16 amino acids. The full variable domain, its missing parts supplied by reference TRBV5-4 and TRBJ2-5, is ETGVTQSPTHLIKTRGQQVTLRCSSQSGHNTVSWYQQALGQGPQFIFQYYREEENGRGNFPPRFSGLQFPNYSSELNVNALELDDSALYLCASSLGGYPGQETQYFGPGTRLLVL.

The V call is TRBV9, the J call TRBJ1-6; 7 positions match TRBD1. The V segment lost 3 bases and the J segment 5 bases; nucleotides outside the gene matches: 8. This CDR3 has 16 residues. Germline V gene data show CDR1 as SGDLS and CDR2 as YYNGEE. The CDR3 is CASSARQGPDNSPLHF. The CDR3 DNA is TGTGCCAGCAGCGCACGACAGGGTCCAGATAATTCACCCCTCCACTTT.

The rearrangement joins TRBV9 to TRBJ1-5; tentatively, D is TRBD1 (6 bases). The V and J ends lost 4 bases and 0 bases respectively, with 11 bases between them. CDR1 is SGDLS, CDR2 YYNGEE, per germline. CDR3 length: 15 residues. The chain's CDR3 is CASSPKGDSNQPQHF. Written as DNA, the CDR3 is TGTGCCAGCAGCCCAAAGGGGGATAGCAATCAGCCCCAGCATTTT.

The gene calls are TRBV20-1 and TRBJ1-1, with 9 bases lining up with TRBD1. This CDR3 spans 11 amino acids. CDR1 and CDR2 from the germline V gene are DFQATT and SNEGSKA (reference sequence). Trimming took 5 bases from V and 13 from J; bases not matched to a gene: 8. The CDR3 DNA follows: TGCAGTGCTTTGGACAGGGGCCTCGGTTTCTTT. Protein product: CSALDRGLGFF.

The rearrangement uses TRBV3-1 and TRBJ1-1; 7 positions match TRBD1. The CDR3 is 13 residues long. Germline assignment: CDR1 LGHDT and CDR2 YNNKEL (reference sequence). Trimming cost V 7 bases and J 4 bases; bases outside gene matches: 6. CDR3 residues: CASTQGGATEAFF. The CDR3 DNA reads as TGTGCCAGCACCCAGGGGGGGGCCACTGAAGCTTTCTTT.

This clonotype is a singleton in its sample. The chain combines TRBV9 with TRBJ1-1; 8 positions match TRBD1. Germline CDR1 reads SGDLS; CDR2 reads YYNGEE. V shed 3 bases and J 5 bases; nucleotides not matched to a gene: 12. CDR3 length: 16 amino acids. The CDR3, as DNA: TGTGCCAGCAGCGGCCCGGGACAGGATGCTTCTACTGAAGCTTTCTTT. Translation: CASSGPGQDASTEAFF.

This chain's CDR3 is CATSAAGWAQYF. CDR3 nucleotide sequence: TGTGCCACCAGTGCGGCAGGATGGGCCCAGTACTTC. The genes are TRBV24-1 and TRBJ2-5; D unresolved. Germline V CDR1 and CDR2: KGHDR, SFDVKD. Trimming left V 5 bases short and J 9 bases short, with 12 bases between. The CDR3 contains 12 residues.

This chain links TRBV12-3 or TRBV12-4 with TRBJ1-5; 7 nucleotides agree with TRBD1. The CDR3 is made up of 17 amino acids. Trimming cost V 6 bases and J 1 base; bases outside gene matches: 12. CDR3: CASSRRQGLGSNQPQHF. The CDR3 DNA reads as TGTGCCAGCAGCCGAAGACAGGGCCTGGGGAGCAATCAGCCCCAGCATTTT.

The CDR3 coding sequence is TGTGCCAGCAGTGAGGGCTACAATGAGCAGTTCTTC. Protein: CASSEGYNEQFF. V and J are TRBV2 and TRBJ2-1; D remains ambiguous. This CDR3 spans 12 amino acids. V shed 3 bases and J shed 3 bases, with 3 bases lying between them. Germline-derived CDR1 and CDR2 are SNHLY and FYNNEI.

The gene calls are TRBV1 and TRBJ2-5. TRBV1 is a recognized pseudogene. The length of the CDR3 is 10 residues. The CDR3 protein is CTSSRETQYF. The CDR3 DNA reads TGCACCAGCAGCCGGGAGACCCAGTACTTC.

This chain connects TRBV29-1 to TRBJ2-3; 9 nucleotides line up with TRBD2. The germline CDR1 and CDR2 sequences are SQVTM and ANQGSEA. J was trimmed by 3 bases and V by 2 bases; bases with no gene match: 9. The CDR3 spans 16 residues. CDR3 sequence: CSVELAGLSRTDTQYF. The DNA for the CDR3 is TGCAGCGTTGAACTAGCGGGGCTCAGTAGGACAGATACGCAGTATTTT.

V is TRBV6-2 or TRBV6-3 and J is TRBJ2-7, with 8 positions matching TRBD2. Per germline, CDR1 MNHEY and CDR2 SVGEGT. The CDR3 is 15 amino acids. Trimming removed 6 bases from V and 1 base from J; junction bases left unmatched: 8. The CDR3 loop reads CASRQLAGGSYEQYF. CDR3 nucleotides: TGTGCCAGCAGGCAGCTGGCGGGGGGTTCCTACGAGCAGTACTTC.

The V call is TRBV4-1, the J call TRBJ2-5; 11 bases line up with TRBD2. The CDR3 totals 18 residues. J was trimmed by 0 bases and V by 0 bases; bases with no gene match: 6. CDR1 is MGHRA, CDR2 YSYEKL, per germline. The CDR3 loop reads CASSQEPSGGPYQETQYF. CDR3 DNA: TGCGCCAGCAGCCAAGAACCTAGCGGGGGGCCGTACCAAGAGACCCAGTACTTC.

The genes are TRBV27 and TRBJ2-3; 9 positions match TRBD2. The CDR3 is 17 residues long. From germline, CDR1 is MNHEY and CDR2 SMNVEV (reference sequence). The V gene end was trimmed by 2 bases and the J gene end by 7 bases; junction bases not matched to a gene: 13. The CDR3 nucleotides are TGTGCCAGCAGTTTACCCCGCCTAGCGGGGAGGTCGTATACGCAGTATTTT. Its protein is CASSLPRLAGRSYTQYF.

The table lists this clonotype with a count of one. V usage is TRBV2 and J usage is TRBJ2-4; tentative D call: TRBD1 (5 bases). Trimming removed 7 bases from V and 6 bases from J, with 10 bases in between. The CDR3 loop spans 12 amino acids. Germline V gene data show CDR1 as SNHLY and CDR2 as FYNNEI. CDR3 in DNA: TGTGCCAGCAACGACAGACTAAACATTCAGTACTTC. Translation: CASNDRLNIQYF.

This chain joins TRBV4-1 and TRBJ2-1, with D possibly matching TRBD2 (6 bases). The CDR3 spans 16 residues. CDR1 is MGHRA and CDR2 is YSYEKL in the germline V gene. Trimming took 0 bases from V and 2 from J, leaving 11 bases between them. CDR3 DNA: TGCGCCAGCAGCCAAGATCACGGCGGGGCCTACAATGAGCAGTTCTTC. This encodes CASSQDHGGAYNEQFF.

The chain has TRBV5-1 and TRBJ1-5; D might be TRBD1 (6 bases). V lost 4 bases, J lost 7 bases, and 18 bases lay in between. This CDR3 is 15 amino acids long. Germline CDR1 SGHRS, CDR2 YFSETQ. CDR3 region: CASSPRRGREQPQHF. DNA of the CDR3: TGCGCCAGCAGCCCCCGGCGGGGGCGCGAACAGCCCCAGCATTTT.

The rearrangement joins TRBV18 to TRBJ1-2; no clear D. The CDR3 sequence is 14 residues long. The ends were cut back, 3 bases at V and 2 bases at J, with 10 bases in the middle. Per germline, CDR1 KGHSH and CDR2 LQKENI. This CDR3 is CASSPAALNYGYTF. The CDR3 coding sequence is TGTGCCAGCTCACCGGCAGCCCTCAACTATGGCTACACCTTC.

This chain uses TRBV4-1 with TRBJ2-7; D is perhaps TRBD1 (5 bases). Per the germline V gene, CDR1 is MGHRA and CDR2 is YSYEKL. CDR3 length: 14 amino acids. Trimming shortened V by 3 bases and J by 3 bases, and 12 bases separated the two germline ends. CDR3 bases: TGCGCCAGCAGCCAGCCTGGGGCCCTCTACGAGCAGTACTTC. This sequence encodes CASSQPGALYEQYF.

The chain carries TRBV29-1 and TRBJ2-7, with 7 bases aligning to TRBD1. Per the germline V gene, CDR1 is SQVTM and CDR2 is ANQGSEA. The ends lost 6 bases at V and 5 bases at J; junction bases unmatched: 4. CDR3 size: 11 residues. In DNA, the CDR3 is TGCAGCGTAGCTGACAGGGACGAGCAGTACTTC. Its translation: CSVADRDEQYF.

This clonotype was seen just once. J is TRBJ1-2 and V is TRBV30; D unresolved. The V gene lost 2 bases and the J gene lost 7 bases, with 11 bases spanning the gap. CDR1 is GTSNPN and CDR2 is SVGIG in the germline V gene (reference sequence). The CDR3 has 12 residues. This CDR3 is CAWSQPEGGYTF. The CDR3 bases are TGTGCCTGGAGTCAACCGGAGGGTGGCTACACCTTC.

This clonotype was seen once. The V and J genes are TRBV6-5 and TRBJ2-3; D may be TRBD2 (6 bases). V lost 4 bases to trimming and J lost 5 bases, with 10 bases between them. The germline CDR1 and CDR2 sequences are MNHEY and SVGAGI. CDR3 size: 13 residues. The CDR3 protein is CASSSPGEDTQYF. CDR3 sequence (DNA): TGTGCCAGCAGTTCCCCGGGGGAAGATACGCAGTATTTT.

The chain is built from TRBV10-3 and TRBJ2-3; no clear D. V lost 4 bases to trimming and J lost 0 bases, with 5 bases between them. Germline-derived CDR1 and CDR2 are ENHRY and SYGVKD. This CDR3 has 13 amino acids. This CDR3 is CAISVGSTDTQYF. The CDR3 DNA reads as TGTGCCATCAGTGTAGGCAGCACAGATACGCAGTATTTT.

The V call is TRBV28, the J call TRBJ2-7, with D possibly being TRBD2 (5 bases). Germline loops: CDR1 MDHEN, CDR2 SYDVKM. The ends were cut back, 7 bases at V and 3 bases at J, with 16 bases in the middle. The CDR3 covers 14 residues. In nucleotides, the CDR3 is TGTGCCAGCAAAGAGGCGGGCCAGGACTACGAGCAGTACTTC. Its protein is CASKEAGQDYEQYF.

This sequence joins TRBV19 and TRBJ2-7; D remains unclear. Looked up from germline, CDR1 is LNHDA and CDR2 is SQIVND (reference sequence). The CDR3 is 11 amino acids. V lost 9 bases and J lost 3, with 9 bases in between. CDR3 in amino acids: CASRTGYEQYF. In DNA form, the CDR3 reads TGTGCCAGCCGCACGGGCTACGAGCAGTACTTC. The full variable domain, rest sourced from reference TRBV19 and TRBJ2-7, is DGGITQSPKYLFRKEGQNVTLSCEQNLNHDAMYWYRQDPGQGLRLIYYSQIVNDFQKGDIAEGYSVSREKKESFPLTVTSAQKNPTAFYLCASRTGYEQYFGPGTRLTVT.

The V and J genes are TRBV30 and TRBJ1-6; tentative D call: TRBD1 (6 bases). The CDR3 has 15 residues. The V gene's germline CDR1 is GTSNPN and CDR2 SVGIG (reference sequence). V lost 7 bases to trimming and J lost 0 bases, with 13 bases between them. CDR3 protein: CAFRRDTSYNSPLHF. The CDR3 nucleotides read TGTGCCTTCCGCAGGGACACCTCCTATAATTCACCCCTCCACTTT.

The chain has TRBV18 and TRBJ2-7, with D perhaps being TRBD1 or TRBD2 (6 bases each). Trimming shortened V by 3 bases and J by 3 bases, and 15 bases separated the two germline ends. There are 15 residues in the CDR3. Germline assignment: CDR1 KGHSH and CDR2 LQKENI. In DNA, the CDR3 is TGTGCCAGCTCACCGCCGGGGGCCCTTGTCTACGAGCAGTACTTC. Translated, it gives CASSPPGALVYEQYF.

The count of this clonotype is one. The V call is TRBV4-1, the J call TRBJ2-1; no definite D call. CDR3 length: 16 amino acids. The germline V gene has CDR1 MGHRA and CDR2 YSYEKL. V was cut by 2 bases and J by 0 bases, with 11 bases left in between. CDR3 nucleotides: TGCGCCAGCAGCCAAATCGATATTATCTCCTACAATGAGCAGTTCTTC. Its protein product is CASSQIDIISYNEQFF.

This clonotype was counted a single time. Here the CDR3 reads CASSYSASGLSYEQYF. The CDR3 nucleotides are TGTGCCAGCAGTTACTCCGCTTCAGGCTTATCCTACGAGCAGTACTTC. The rearrangement links TRBV6-6 to TRBJ2-7; D is undetermined. The V gene's germline CDR1 is MNHNY and CDR2 SVGAGI (reference sequence). The CDR3 length is 16 residues. The V gene lost 0 bases and the J gene lost 1 base, with 13 bases spanning the gap.